The T cell receptor (beta chain) described here comes from a study of post-analysis software for immune sequencing data. On the study more broadly: Disease trajectories encompassed relapsing-remitting, secondary progressive and progressive-relapsing multiple sclerosis. Study-level results: Normalized Chao1 diversity in multiple sclerosis patients fell significantly below that of controls. Controls showed lower frequencies than patients for roughly five TRBV segments, and TRBV5-6, TRBV5-1 and TRBV20-1 were among these.

Unique molecular identifiers were carried by the TCR beta cDNA libraries. TCRdb re-called the PCR reads with MiXCR, one entry per CDR3 protein. The table lists roughly 400,000 distinct CDR3 sequences, approximately 38% of them singletons. Notes on this clonotype: The antigen remains undetermined.

The CDR3 loop spans 15 amino acids. V was pared by 2 bases and J by 8 bases, with 8 bases of the junction left unmatched. Germline loops: CDR1 KGHSH, CDR2 LQKENI. This sequence joins TRBV18 and TRBJ2-1; 8 bases are shared with TRBD2. The sample comprised blood. This clonotype originated in a girl aged 2-9 years with multiple sclerosis. Written as DNA, the CDR3 is TGTGCCAGCTCACCAGTACTAGCGGACGGACATGAGCAGTTCTTC. This encodes CASSPVLADGHEQFF.